This TCR beta chain was captured in a study of blood T cell repertoires in COVID-19. Study details: Italy, Spain and the United States were the sources of the convalescent and acute COVID-19 samples.

With 0 bases clipped from V and 3 bases from J, the junction kept 9 bases outside the gene matches. This CDR3 spans 18 amino acids. CDR1 and CDR2 (germline): MGHRA, YSYEKL. Authors' data handling: Researchers report that nucleated cell counts were estimated from reference gene primer amplification. Clones were read by immunoSEQ multiplex PCR, and TCRdb kept only the in-frame ones, dropping some. Clone size and the V and J calls come from that table; the DNA yielded D and trimming. In the table there are over 45,000 clones, 77% of which are singletons. The TCR originated in a human donor with active or convalescent COVID-19. The donor label of this sample is uncertain. The sequenced sample was peripheral blood. The chain employs TRBV4-1 and TRBJ1-5; 9 bases are shared with TRBD1. The CDR3 bases are TGCGCCAGCAGCCAAGATTTCACCGGGACAGGGCCCAATCAGCCCCAGCATTTT. This codes for CASSQDFTGTGPNQPQHF.